This note documents a single TCR beta chain sequence. The sample is drawn from a study of blood T cell repertoires in COVID-19. Study background: Material from acute and convalescent COVID-19 was sourced from the United States, Italy and Spain. PBMCs, B-cell-depleted T cells, or T cells provided the cDNA or gDNA that made up the material.

The CDR3 runs 17 residues. The ends were cut back, 1 base at V and 6 bases at J, with 18 bases in the middle. The germline V gene encodes CDR1 LNHNV and CDR2 YYDKDF (reference sequence). In the authors' methods: Using reference gene primer amplification, nucleated cell counts were estimated. Generated by immunoSEQ multiplex PCR, the TCRdb table keeps only in-frame clones and is missing some. V and J calls and clone size are as listed in that table; D and trimming were resolved from the DNA. The profile shows 200,000 to 250,000 clones, roughly 84% of them singletons. What was sequenced was peripheral blood. This receptor was identified in a woman aged 60-70 years who had recovered from COVID-19. The chain is built from TRBV15 and TRBJ2-2; possibly TRBD2 for D (6 bases). The DNA of the CDR3 is TGTGCCACCAGCAGAGGATTGGGGGGTGCGTTACCCGGGGAGCTGTTTTTT. Amino acids: CATSRGLGGALPGELFF.